The 25 T cell receptor beta chains given below trace back to one sample, sequenced in a study of low-dose radiotherapy and immunotherapy resistance in tumors (dated 2022 in TCRdb). Superscript III and a set of TRAV- and TRBV-specific primers were used to synthesize first-strand cDNA, so that both TCRalpha and TCRbeta chains were covered. TCRs were amplified for 20 PCR cycles with Phusion, using a constant-region primer paired with the adapter attached to the V primers. The raw public reads went through TCRdb reprocessing: fastp at Q25, MiXCR clone calling, in-frame beta chains kept. Rows are combined by CDR3 protein, so each entry shows the most common genes and DNA. For this sample the table gives around 7,300 distinct CDR3 sequences, of which around 80% were detected only once. The ten largest clones capture about 5.9% of the sample. The receptor source for this set is a human donor with advanced metastatic prostate, ovarian, gallbladder or colorectal cancer (not recorded which). This table probably holds off-target reads from a library built for another chain.

This CDR3 reads CASSLGAGNYNEQFF. The CDR3 DNA follows: TGCGCCAGCAGCTTGGGGGCAGGCAACTACAATGAGCAGTTCTTC. The chain joins TRBV5-1 to TRBJ2-1; D is unresolved. The germline gives CDR1 SGHRS, CDR2 YFSETQ. Trimming left V 0 bases short and J 3 bases short, with 10 bases between. CDR3 length: 15 residues.

The sample holds a few counts of this clonotype. The V gene is TRBV20-1, the J gene TRBJ1-1; 11 bases are a match to TRBD1. Unmatched junction bases numbered 10, after V lost 4 bases and J lost 6 bases. This CDR3 region has 15 residues. The germline gives CDR1 DFQATT, CDR2 SNEGSKA (reference sequence). The CDR3 is CSATRDRGVRSEAFF. The CDR3 DNA reads as TGCAGTGCTACCCGGGACAGGGGGGTTCGTTCTGAAGCTTTCTTT.

This rearrangement joins TRBV6-1 to TRBJ1-1; D ambiguous. The length of the CDR3 is 12 residues. V was trimmed by 4 bases and J by 8 bases, leaving 11 bases between them. CDR1 and CDR2 from the germline V gene are MNHNS and SASEGT. In DNA form, the CDR3 reads TGTGCCAGCAGTGTATCGGAAACCGAAGCTTTCTTT. Its protein product is CASSVSETEAFF.

The chain recombines TRBV5-1 with TRBJ2-2; TRBD1 aligns across 9 bases. The CDR3 sequence is 14 residues long. V shed 7 bases, J shed 9 bases, and the junction held 10 bases outside the gene matches. CDR1 SGHRS and CDR2 YFSETQ come from the germline V gene. The CDR3 is CASARGTGSRELFF. CDR3 coding DNA: TGCGCCAGCGCAAGGGGGACAGGGAGCCGGGAGCTGTTTTTT.

The gene calls are TRBV5-4 and TRBJ2-5; TRBD2 might be the D (6 bases). V was pared by 0 bases and J by 1 base, with 13 bases between. CDR1 is SGHNT and CDR2 is YYREEE in the germline V gene (reference sequence). The CDR3 has 16 residues. CDR3 in amino acids: CASSLAGGLAQETQYF. The CDR3 DNA reads TGTGCCAGCAGCTTGGCTGGGGGACTGGCCCAAGAGACCCAGTACTTC. Full variable domain (outside the CDR3, taken from reference TRBV5-4 and TRBJ2-5): ETGVTQSPTHLIKTRGQQVTLRCSSQSGHNTVSWYQQALGQGPQFIFQYYREEENGRGNFPPRFSGLQFPNYSSELNVNALELDDSALYLCASSLAGGLAQETQYFGPGTRLLVL.

The chain employs TRBV30 and TRBJ2-2, with D possibly matching TRBD2 (5 bases). Germline CDR1 GTSNPN, CDR2 SVGIG (reference sequence). V lost 0 bases, J lost 1 base, and 12 bases lay in between. The CDR3 has 16 residues. CDR3 DNA sequence: TGTGCCTGGAGTGTTCGAGGGAGTGGGAACACCGGGGAGCTGTTTTTT. Protein product: CAWSVRGSGNTGELFF.

The chain carries TRBV9 and TRBJ1-2; D gene uncertain. The germline V gene has CDR1 SGDLS and CDR2 YYNGEE. CDR3 length: 13 amino acids. V was shortened by 0 bases and J by 8 bases, with 11 bases between the two germline ends. This CDR3 reads CASSVVVGLGYTF. The DNA for the CDR3 is TGTGCCAGCAGCGTAGTTGTGGGCCTGGGCTACACCTTC. Using reference TRBV9 and TRBJ1-2 for the parts outside the CDR3, the full variable domain is DSGVTQTPKHLITATGQRVTLRCSPRSGDLSVYWYQQSLDQGLQFLIQYYNGEERAKGNILERFSAQQFPDLHSELNLSSLELGDSALYFCASSVVVGLGYTFGSGTRLTVV.

J is TRBJ2-3 and V is TRBV14, with 8 bases aligning to TRBD1. CDR3 length: 16 amino acids. V was clipped by 4 bases and J by 5 bases; unmatched bases: 11. The V gene's germline CDR1 is SGHDN and CDR2 FVKESK. The DNA of the CDR3 is TGTGCCAGCAGCCCCTTGGGGGCAGGGGGCCAAGATACGCAGTATTTT. Its protein product is CASSPLGAGGQDTQYF.

V and J are TRBV6-8 and TRBJ1-2, with 8 bases that match TRBD1. Germline V gene sequence: CDR1 MNHGY, CDR2 SAAAGT. This CDR3 is built from 15 residues. V dropped 4 bases and J dropped 8; count of bases not matched to a gene: 12. CDR3 sequence: CASSLQTGAVFGYTF. CDR3 coding DNA: TGTGCCAGCAGTTTGCAGACAGGGGCGGTTTTCGGCTACACCTTC.

The gene calls are TRBV7-2 and TRBJ2-7; D possibly corresponds to TRBD1 (5 bases). The CDR3 has 14 residues. Trimming took 4 bases from V and 3 from J, leaving 13 bases between them. Germline CDR1 and CDR2: SGHTA and FQGNSA. This chain's CDR3 is CASSYPGNRYEQYF. The CDR3 nucleotides read TGTGCCAGCAGCTACCCAGGGAATCGCTACGAGCAGTACTTC.

The V gene is TRBV7-2, the J gene TRBJ2-7; D unresolved. Germline V gene data show CDR1 as SGHTA and CDR2 as FQGNSA. The V and J ends lost 8 bases and 6 bases respectively, with 11 bases between them. The CDR3 spans 11 residues. CDR3 sequence (DNA): TGTGCCAGCCGTCTCTTCGCCGAGCAGTACTTC. Translating gives CASRLFAEQYF.

This rearrangement joins TRBV2 to TRBJ2-5; 10 nucleotides align to TRBD1. This CDR3 has 16 amino acids. Germline V gives CDR1 SNHLY, CDR2 FYNNEI. V was clipped by 0 bases and J by 5 bases; unmatched bases: 6. The CDR3 region is CASSEAVGQGSETQYF. CDR3 sequence (DNA): TGTGCCAGCAGTGAAGCGGTGGGACAGGGGAGTGAGACCCAGTACTTC.

The chain carries TRBV5-1 and TRBJ1-5; 7 positions agree with TRBD1. CDR3 length equals 15 residues. Germline lookup yields CDR1 SGHRS and CDR2 YFSETQ. V lost 4 bases to trimming and J lost 2 bases; unmatched junction nucleotides: 6. CDR3 bases: TGCGCCAGCAGCCTTACAGGGACAGGCAATCAGCCCCAGCATTTT. Encoded protein: CASSLTGTGNQPQHF.

The chain combines TRBV19 with TRBJ2-4; the match to TRBD2 covers 8 bases. Unmatched junction bases numbered 11, after V lost 4 bases and J lost 6 bases. The CDR3 has 16 residues. Germline V gene data show CDR1 as LNHDA and CDR2 as SQIVND (reference sequence). The CDR3 nucleotides are TGTGCCAGTAGTAACCGGCTTGGGACTAGTGGAAACATTCAGTACTTC. Residues: CASSNRLGTSGNIQYF.

The rearrangement joins TRBV23-1 to TRBJ2-5, with a possible D match to TRBD2 (5 bases). TRBV23-1 is an ORF; its function is uncertain. The CDR3 runs 17 residues. V was trimmed by 1 base and J by 4 bases, leaving 19 bases between them. This CDR3 is CASSQCGPGRNLETQYF. CDR3 nucleotide sequence: TGCGCCAGCAGTCAATGCGGGCCGGGAAGGAACCTAGAGACCCAGTACTTC.

This clonotype was seen just once. The chain carries TRBV29-1 and TRBJ1-1, with TRBD1 as a possible D gene (6 bases). The length of the CDR3 is 10 residues. Germline loops: CDR1 SQVTM, CDR2 ANQGSEA. Trimming took 6 bases from V and 11 from J, leaving 13 bases between them. CDR3 in amino acids: CSVRPDSAFF. The CDR3 region has the DNA TGCAGCGTACGGCCGGACAGCGCTTTCTTT.

The chain links TRBV12-3 or TRBV12-4 to TRBJ2-1; 7 bases fit TRBD1. This CDR3 has 14 residues. V was clipped by 5 bases and J by 3 bases; unmatched bases: 4. This CDR3 reads CASSPGTVYNEQFF. For the CDR3, the DNA is TGTGCCAGCAGTCCCGGGACAGTCTACAATGAGCAGTTCTTC.

V gene TRBV29-1 combines with J gene TRBJ1-1; maybe TRBD1 (5 bases). This CDR3 is built from 13 residues. Germline loops: CDR1 SQVTM, CDR2 ANQGSEA. Trimming cost V 5 bases and J 4 bases, with 14 bases left between them. The CDR3: CSVNQGLGTEAFF. The CDR3 DNA sequence: TGCAGCGTTAATCAGGGTTTGGGCACTGAAGCTTTCTTT.

The chain has TRBV19 and TRBJ2-7; the D is unclear. Per germline, CDR1 LNHDA and CDR2 SQIVND (reference sequence). V was trimmed by 10 bases and J by 0 bases, leaving 13 bases between them. The CDR3 has 13 residues. The CDR3 nucleotides read TGTGCCACCTCTCACGCTACCTCCTACGAGCAGTACTTC. It is translated as CATSHATSYEQYF.

The chain combines TRBV11-2 with TRBJ2-3; 7 bases are shared with TRBD2. Germline CDR1 SGHAT, CDR2 FQNNGV. Trimming removed 0 bases from V and 0 bases from J; junction bases left unmatched: 0. CDR3 size: 15 residues. CDR3 bases: TGTGCCAGCAGCTTAGAGCGGGGGAGCACAGATACGCAGTATTTT. Amino acid sequence: CASSLERGSTDTQYF.

This clonotype was seen once. In DNA, the CDR3 is TGTGCCAGCAACCAAGGACCTCTTTCGGAGACCCAGTACTTC. The encoded protein is CASNQGPLSETQYF. The chain couples TRBV5-4 to TRBJ2-5, with D hard to call. Trimming cost V 6 bases and J 5 bases, with 17 bases left between them. Germline V gene data show CDR1 as SGHNT and CDR2 as YYREEE (reference sequence). The CDR3 sequence is 14 residues long. Looking up the rest from reference TRBV5-4 and TRBJ2-5 gives the full variable domain: ETGVTQSPTHLIKTRGQQVTLRCSSQSGHNTVSWYQQALGQGPQFIFQYYREEENGRGNFPPRFSGLQFPNYSSELNVNALELDDSALYLCASNQGPLSETQYFGPGTRLLVL.

This clonotype has just a few counts. The rearrangement links TRBV5-6 to TRBJ1-3; D might be TRBD1 (6 bases). CDR1 is SGHDT and CDR2 is YYEEEE in the germline V gene. The CDR3 consists of 15 residues. Trimming took off 4 bases at V and 0 bases at J, with 11 bases between the two ends. This CDR3 reads CASSGDTASGNTIYF. In nucleotides, the CDR3 is TGTGCCAGCAGCGGGGACACAGCCTCTGGAAACACCATATATTTT.

The CDR3 loop reads CASGQENSPLHF. As DNA, the CDR3 is TGTGCCTCTGGGCAGGAAAATTCACCCCTCCACTTT. The J gene is TRBJ1-6, the V gene TRBV3-1, with D hard to call. V was pared by 11 bases and J by 7 bases, with 12 bases between. This CDR3 is built from 12 residues. Germline CDR1 reads LGHDT; CDR2 reads YNNKEL (reference sequence).

The table lists this clonotype with a count of one. V and J are TRBV6-5 and TRBJ1-1; a weak D match, TRBD1 (5 bases). Germline loops: CDR1 MNHEY, CDR2 SVGAGI. Trimming removed 5 bases at V and 7 bases at J, with 20 bases between. The CDR3 is made up of 15 amino acids. The CDR3 nucleotides read TGTGCCAGCAGTCAGGACCGGGACGGAAAAAATGAAGCTTTCTTT. It specifies CASSQDRDGKNEAFF.

This chain links TRBV10-2 with TRBJ2-3; D gene unclear. Germline V gives CDR1 WSHSY, CDR2 SAAADI. V lost 7 bases, J lost 0 bases, and 8 bases lay in between. The CDR3 totals 13 residues. The CDR3 loop reads CASKWQSTDTQYF. CDR3 DNA sequence: TGCGCCAGCAAATGGCAGAGCACAGATACGCAGTATTTT.